This record concerns one T cell receptor (beta chain) sequence. The antigen is unknown. These data belong to a study of T cell responses to AZD1222 COVID-19 vaccine. General study results and limits: Among those given AZD1222, only six or seven were seropositive at baseline. In a largely white British group with more females than males, clonal diversity was possibly underestimated. Among vaccine-associated CD4 TCRs, coverage spanned spike, with dominance at 160-218 and 743-854.

Trimming pared 6 bases from V and 1 base from J, leaving 18 bases between. CDR3 length: 16 residues. Germline CDR1 LNHDA, CDR2 SQIVND (reference sequence). Sequencing was performed with immunoSEQ multiplex PCR; in TCRdb, only in-frame clones are kept and a portion is missing. The sample contains 170,000 or so clones, around 94% of which appear only once. This chain links TRBV19 with TRBJ1-2, with D maybe TRBD1 (6 bases). The specimen comprised peripheral blood, sampled on day 0 of AZD1222 vaccination. The receptor was derived from an adult in good health. CDR3 nucleotides: TGTGCCAGTAGAATGTTGGGGGGCGGTCTTAACTATGGCTACACCTTC. It is translated as CASRMLGGGLNYGYTF.